This entry concerns a single TCR beta chain. This clone was recorded at least ten times. This clone's antigen is unknown. Per-base quality was not reported, and no clone a single base away is much larger than it. These data are taken from a study of beta chain features in type 1 diabetes (dated by TCRdb to the late 2010s). Broadly, across the study: Mean age, gender distribution, total cell number and subset yield were not different between patients and healthy donors. Naive and central memory subsets were obtained from all 30 or so donors, but regulatory and stem cell-like memory subsets were isolated from only 8 patients and about 8 healthy donors. The study compared the TCRB repertoires of sorted circulating CD4+ T cell subsets in recently diagnosed type 1 diabetes patients with those in matched healthy donors. A total of some 100,000,000 sorted cells were examined across all samples, and a strong correlation was observed between cell number per subset and RNA yield.

The entire amount of isolated RNA was reverse transcribed using the High Capacity cDNA Reverse Transcription Kit, so the sequenced TCRB transcripts were expressed ones. Deep immunoSEQ sequencing was performed on naive, central memory and regulatory T cell samples, with an average of around 3.5 million total reads per sample. After sorted cells were lysed in RLT buffer, RNA was extracted with DNase-treated RNeasy Micro or Mini kits, with the choice depending on cell number. To prevent cross-contamination, every cell subset was processed on its own, while patient and healthy donor samples were processed together. The immunoSEQ multiplex PCR was used to amplify TCRB sequences from cDNA, yielding 87-bp fragments that span the CDR3 region. The amplicons were sequenced using the Illumina HiSeq platform. The paper's processing steps were these. Synthetic template baselines were used to correct PCR bias computationally, reads within Hamming distance 2 were collapsed together, and singletons that could not be merged were discarded. Reads were aligned to IMGT to assign V, D and J genes, CDR3 length, and insertions or deletions at six rearrangement sites. Within each subset, clonotype counts were normalized to sorted cell number, and only after that were true diversity and Gini coefficients computed with the tcR R package. The overlap coefficient, calculated on TCRB nucleotide sequences, was used to measure repertoire sharing. What TCRdb holds here is the immuneACCESS table cut down to in-frame rearrangements. Part of the clones is not present; checked against another copy, under half of the missing clones reflect an unresolved V gene, and the others are unexplained. That table gives V, J and clone size, and the DNA gave D and trimming. The sample contains roughly 150,000 clones, almost 8% of them found a single time. Roughly 0.5% of the sample is taken by the ten largest.

A single peripheral blood draw of 90 to 150 mL on average was collected from each donor into heparinised tubes. A BD FACSAria II and a panel including CD45RO, CCR7, CD25, CD127, CD95 and CD27 were used to sort naive, central memory, regulatory and stem cell-like memory CD4+ T cells. Every sorted population had a purity above 98%. PBMCs were isolated right away by Lymphoprep density gradient centrifugation and were stained directly, without culture. Samples were stained and sorted in pairs, with one healthy donor and one patient per experiment, so that batch effects were minimized. General conclusions and limits of the study: The naive, central memory and regulatory TCRB repertoires appeared to resemble one another more closely among patients than among healthy donors. Because cDNA was sequenced instead of genomic DNA, highly expressing activated cells could be over-represented, though the groups showed no difference in activation or CD3 levels. A moderate but significant shortening of TCRB CDR3 length was observed in type 1 diabetes patients in all four CD4+ subsets. At VDJ recombination sites, patients with type 1 diabetes made fewer insertions and deleted more nucleotides, a pattern implying thymic rearrangement abnormalities. Because the HLA sub-analyses included only small numbers of individuals, any influence of HLA type on TCRB rearrangement was left unresolved. PCR might favor shorter templates, but patient and control samples were amplified and corrected together, so any skew would affect both groups equally.

The CDR3 starts with the cysteine, ends with the phenylalanine, and has 14 residues. The entry retains the CDR3 DNA only, 42 bases that are in frame from base 1. The germline V gene gives CDR1 as SGHAT and CDR2 as FQNNGV. After removal of 6 bases from V and 5 bases from J, the junction retains 10 bases not matched to a gene. Sequencing used central memory CD4+ T cells from blood. The TCR sequence derives from a man aged 18 to 35 with type 1 diabetes. The V and J genes are TRBV11-2 and TRBJ2-7; 7 junctional bases match TRBD2. CDR3 protein: CASSEGRARDEQYF. The nucleotide sequence reads as follows: TGTGCCAGCAGTGAGGGGAGGGCCCGGGACGAGCAGTACTTC.